This TCR beta chain emerged from a study of control samples from healthy donors and cancer patients. In germline, CDR1 is SGHVS, CDR2 FNYEAQ. The V end was cut by 5 bases, the J end by 1 base, with 12 bases between. The CDR3 has 15 residues. Sequenced by immunoSEQ multiplex PCR; TCRdb stores in-frame clones only, minus some. This table has about 250,000 clones, more than 65% appearing once. The sample holds a few counts of this clone. Sample: PBMCs. The gene calls are TRBV7-6 and TRBJ1-3; D is unresolved. The sequence was collected from a woman aged 60 to 75 with lung cancer. For the CDR3, the DNA is TGTGCCAGCAGCCTGAGAAGCAGTTCTGGAAACACCATATATTTT. It translates to CASSLRSSSGNTIYF.